This T cell receptor (beta chain) was captured in a study of T cell changes during pregnancy in multiple sclerosis (dated by TCRdb to between 2017 and 2020). Concerning the study at large: The study examined how the T cell repertoire changed over the course of pregnancy in women with multiple sclerosis.

Concerning this clone itself: Its antigen has not been determined. One base away there is no much larger clone; base qualities are not given.

The CDR3 runs 14 amino acids, cysteine and phenylalanine included. Kept here is only the CDR3 DNA, which spans 42 bases and is read in frame from base 1. The germline V and J ends show losses of 7 bases and 3 bases respectively, and no gene match explains 4 bases of the junction. Taken from the germline V gene, the CDR1 and CDR2 loops are MGHDK and SYGVNS. The method was the immunoSEQ multiplex PCR assay. TCRdb took this table from immuneACCESS and kept in-frame rearrangements with V and J called. Such tables lack part of the clones; where checked against another copy, unresolved V genes explain under half of the gap, and the rest is unexplained. The sample yields tens of thousands of clones; approximately 92% were counted once. The top ten clones comprise 2.5% to 3% of the sample.

This clonotype originated in a female donor in good health, enrolled as a control in a pregnancy study. The sample here was peripheral blood, taken in the third trimester of pregnancy. This receptor chain uses TRBV25-1 and TRBJ2-1; 9 of the junction bases match TRBD2. The DNA is TGTGCCAGCAAGACTAGCGGAGGCTACAATGAGCAGTTCTTC. Protein translation: CASKTSGGYNEQFF.